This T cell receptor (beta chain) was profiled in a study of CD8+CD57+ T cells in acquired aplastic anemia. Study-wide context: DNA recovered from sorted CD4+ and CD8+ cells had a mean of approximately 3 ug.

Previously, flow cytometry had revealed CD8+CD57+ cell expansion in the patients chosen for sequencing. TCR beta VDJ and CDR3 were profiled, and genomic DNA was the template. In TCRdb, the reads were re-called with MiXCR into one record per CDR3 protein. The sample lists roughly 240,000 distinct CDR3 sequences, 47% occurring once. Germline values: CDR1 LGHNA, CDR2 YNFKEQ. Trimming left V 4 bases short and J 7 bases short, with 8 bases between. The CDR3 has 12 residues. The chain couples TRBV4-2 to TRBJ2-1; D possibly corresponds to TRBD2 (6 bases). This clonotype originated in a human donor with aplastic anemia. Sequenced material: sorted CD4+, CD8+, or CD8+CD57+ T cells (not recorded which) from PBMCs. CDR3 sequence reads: CASSRDLNEQFF. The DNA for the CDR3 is TGTGCCAGCAGCCGGGACTTAAATGAGCAGTTCTTC.